Here is one T cell receptor beta chain with its context. Its antigen remains unidentified. The table came from immunoSEQ multiplex PCR; TCRdb's copy has only in-frame clones and leaves some out. The sample consists of around 16,000 clones, more than 65% of them appearing once. Stated time point: baseline, week 1 (first vaccination visit). Stated treatment: pre-vaccination baseline after standard-of-care therapy. This sample is drawn from a study of a mutant IDH1 vaccine in newly diagnosed glioma. Notes on the study in general: Of the patients, less than 95% had vaccine-induced immune responses.

Germline loops: CDR1 LGHNA, CDR2 YSLEER. The trim removed 0 bases at V and 7 bases at J, leaving 16 bases unmatched. The CDR3 sequence is 18 residues long. This receptor was obtained from a man aged 35-49 years with glioma. The specimen comprised PBMCs, sampled from a glioma patient treated with radiotherapy, temozolomide or both. The gene calls are TRBV4-3 and TRBJ1-2, with TRBD1 matching 8 bases. In nucleotides, the CDR3 is TGCGCCAGCAGCCAAGATCTGGACAGGGTGTCGGGGGTCTTTGGCTACACCTTC. This translates into CASSQDLDRVSGVFGYTF.